A single T cell receptor (beta chain) is shown here with its context. A second PCR of roughly 6 to 12 cycles used a sample-barcoded 5' primer and a J-beta primer mix. From the 5' RACE reads, TCRdb called clonotypes with MiXCR, one entry per CDR3 protein. The sample lists fewer than 950,000 distinct CDR3 sequences, about 55% seen once, with roughly 40% in the top ten. The data stem from a study of blood T cells in healthy people across ages. The CDR3 consists of 15 residues. Germline trimming cut 1 base from V and 13 bases from J; bases unmatched to any gene: 11. CDR1 LGHNA and CDR2 YNFKEQ come from the germline V gene.

Sequencing used blood. The chain couples TRBV4-2 to TRBJ2-5; TRBD2 matches at 11 bases. This TCR came from a man older than 75 in good health. This CDR3 reads CASSQGGLAGYERYF. The CDR3 nucleotides read TGTGCCAGCAGCCAAGGCGGACTAGCGGGCTACGAGCGGTACTTC.